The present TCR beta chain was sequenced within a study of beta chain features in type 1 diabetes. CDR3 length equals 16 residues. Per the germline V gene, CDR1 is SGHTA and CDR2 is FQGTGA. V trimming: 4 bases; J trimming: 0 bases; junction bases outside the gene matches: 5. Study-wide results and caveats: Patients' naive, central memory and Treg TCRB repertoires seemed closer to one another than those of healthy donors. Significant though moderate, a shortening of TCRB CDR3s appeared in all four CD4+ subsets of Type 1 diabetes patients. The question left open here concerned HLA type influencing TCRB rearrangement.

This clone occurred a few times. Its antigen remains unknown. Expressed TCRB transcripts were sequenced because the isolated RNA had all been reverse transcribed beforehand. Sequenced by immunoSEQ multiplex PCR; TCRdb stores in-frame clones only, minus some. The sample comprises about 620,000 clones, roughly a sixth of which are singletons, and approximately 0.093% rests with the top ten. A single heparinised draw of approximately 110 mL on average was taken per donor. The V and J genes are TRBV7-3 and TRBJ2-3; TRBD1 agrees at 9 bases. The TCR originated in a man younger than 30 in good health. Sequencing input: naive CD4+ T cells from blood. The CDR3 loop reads CASSSGTGPSTDTQYF. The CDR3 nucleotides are TGTGCCAGCAGCTCCGGGACAGGGCCTAGCACAGATACGCAGTATTTT.